These 28 T cell receptor beta chains came from one sample sequenced in a study of OX40 agonist ivuxolimab in advanced cancers. Clones were read by immunoSEQ multiplex PCR, and TCRdb kept only the in-frame ones, dropping some. Of about 45,000 clones in the sample, around 84% are singletons; the top ten hold around 2.5%. The sample in question was CD4+ or CD8+ T cells sorted from blood, obtained in a trial of the OX40 agonist ivuxolimab. These receptors were collected from an adult with an advanced solid tumor such as melanoma, head and neck, liver or kidney cancer.

V usage is TRBV4-3 and J usage is TRBJ1-5; the D gene is possibly TRBD1 (5 bases). CDR1 is LGHNA and CDR2 is YSLEER in the germline V gene. The CDR3 extends over 17 amino acids. V was pared by 0 bases and J by 7 bases, with 19 bases between. The DNA of the CDR3 is TGCGCCAGCAGCCAAGATCGGGCGGGGCGCCTGGGCCAGCCCCAGCATTTT. It is translated as CASSQDRAGRLGQPQHF.

The chain couples TRBV2 to TRBJ1-4, with D possibly being TRBD1 (5 bases). Trimming removed 5 bases from V and 8 bases from J, with 18 bases in between. The CDR3 runs 15 residues. The V gene's germline CDR1 is SNHLY and CDR2 FYNNEI. The CDR3 is CASSSGNRRGEKLFF. Here the CDR3 DNA reads TGTGCCAGCAGTTCGGGAAACAGGCGGGGAGAAAAACTGTTTTTT.

The J gene is TRBJ1-2, the V gene TRBV10-3; D call uncertain. CDR3 size: 16 residues. With 2 bases removed from V and 0 bases from J, the gap between germline ends came to 13 bases. Per the germline V gene, CDR1 is ENHRY and CDR2 is SYGVKD. The CDR3 DNA is TGTGCCATCAGTGAGATGGGCAGCTCCTCTAACTATGGCTACACCTTC. Translated, it gives CAISEMGSSSNYGYTF.

The chain recombines TRBV5-1 with TRBJ1-3, with D perhaps TRBD1 (6 bases). The CDR3 has 15 residues. Between the trimmed V and J ends, which lost 4 bases and 0 bases, there was a span of 11 bases. Germline CDR1 is SGHRS and CDR2 is YFSETQ. The chain's CDR3 is CASSLGQFSGNTIYF. Here the CDR3 DNA reads TGCGCCAGCAGCCTGGGACAATTCTCTGGAAACACCATATATTTT. Drawing the rest from reference TRBV5-1 and TRBJ1-3, the complete variable domain is KAGVTQTPRYLIKTRGQQVTLSCSPISGHRSVSWYQQTPGQGLQFLFEYFSETQRNKGNFPGRFSGRQFSNSRSEMNVSTLELGDSALYLCASSLGQFSGNTIYFGEGSWLTVV.

This clone was observed a handful of times. The CDR3 here is CASSLRQGEQYF. Here the CDR3 DNA reads TGTGCCAGCAGTTTACGGCAGGGTGAGCAGTACTTC. The chain carries TRBV27 and TRBJ2-7; maybe TRBD1 (5 bases). V was cut by 2 bases and J by 7 bases, with 9 bases left in between. Germline V gene lookup returns CDR1 MNHEY and CDR2 SMNVEV (reference sequence). The CDR3 extends over 12 amino acids.

Concerning this clone itself: In the same sample, other DNA sequences code for this CDR3. This rearrangement joins TRBV15 to TRBJ1-1; D not resolved. Germline CDR1 is LNHNV and CDR2 is YYDKDF (reference sequence). This CDR3 contains 15 residues. Trimming left V 0 bases short and J 6 bases short, with 14 bases between. DNA of the CDR3: TGTGCCACCAGCAGAGATGGTGGGAGCCGGGCTGAAGCTTTCTTT. Encoded protein: CATSRDGGSRAEAFF.

The CDR3 DNA reads as TGTGCCAGCAGCGACAGGGTGGCGGATGAAAAACTGTTTTTT. It yields the protein CASSDRVADEKLFF. The V call is TRBV2, the J call TRBJ1-4, with 7 positions matching TRBD1. The germline V gene encodes CDR1 SNHLY and CDR2 FYNNEI. The CDR3 runs 14 residues. The V and J ends lost 6 bases and 6 bases, in that order; junction bases with no gene match: 7.

V is TRBV4-2 and J is TRBJ2-1; 12 nucleotides match TRBD2. The junction had 8 bases not matched to a gene; V was cut back by 3 bases and J by 8 bases. Per germline, CDR1 LGHNA and CDR2 YNFKEQ. The CDR3 totals 16 residues. The CDR3: CASSQAGTSGLDEQFF. Here the CDR3 DNA reads TGTGCCAGCAGCCAGGCCGGGACTAGCGGGTTAGATGAGCAGTTCTTC.

V gene TRBV10-1 combines with J gene TRBJ2-5; D is possibly TRBD2 (6 bases). The J call may be incorrect, as the DNA end agrees better with TRBJ2-7. Germline CDR1 and CDR2: WNHNN and SYGVQD (reference sequence). The CDR3 loop spans 14 amino acids. The CDR3 bases are TGCGCCAGCTCCTCGGGACTGAGCTCCTACGAGCAGTACTTC. This encodes CASSSGLSSYEQYF.

The chain combines TRBV7-2 with TRBJ2-7; no firm D call. Germline-derived CDR1 and CDR2 are SGHTA and FQGNSA. The CDR3 has 11 amino acids. V lost 4 bases to trimming and J lost 5 bases, with 6 bases between them. The CDR3, as DNA: TGTGCCAGCAGCTCCCCACACGAGCAGTACTTC. Protein sequence: CASSSPHEQYF. The entire variable domain, with the rest obtained from reference TRBV7-2 and TRBJ2-7, is as follows: GAGVSQSPSNKVTEKGKDVELRCDPISGHTALYWYRQSLGQGLEFLIYFQGNSAPDKSGLPSDRFSAERTGGSVSTLTIQRTQQEDSAVYLCASSSPHEQYFGPGTRLTVT.

The chain recombines TRBV25-1 with TRBJ1-4; no clear D gene. The V end was cut by 11 bases, the J end by 8 bases, with 21 bases between. The CDR3 runs 14 residues. The V gene's germline CDR1 is MGHDK and CDR2 SYGVNS. The CDR3: CAWRTGHRREKLFF. The CDR3, as DNA: TGTGCCTGGAGGACGGGCCATCGGAGGGAAAAACTGTTTTTT.

This clone occurred once. The chain couples TRBV18 to TRBJ2-1, with 9 positions matching TRBD2. This CDR3 has 17 residues. After removal of 3 bases from V and 3 bases from J, the junction contained 9 bases not matched to a gene. Germline V gene data show CDR1 as KGHSH and CDR2 as LQKENI. The chain's CDR3 is CASSPLTLAGFYNEQFF. DNA for the CDR3: TGTGCCAGCTCACCCCTTACTCTAGCGGGATTCTACAATGAGCAGTTCTTC. The entire variable domain, with the rest obtained from reference TRBV18 and TRBJ2-1, is as follows: NAGVMQNPRHLVRRRGQEARLRCSPMKGHSHVYWYRQLPEEGLKFMVYLQKENIIDESGMPKERFSAEFPKEGPSILRIQQVVRGDSAAYFCASSPLTLAGFYNEQFFGPGTRLTVL.

The chain is built from TRBV6-1 and TRBJ1-1; 7 bases match TRBD1. J was trimmed by 7 bases and V by 6 bases; bases with no gene match: 14. The CDR3 totals 15 residues. Germline CDR1 MNHNS, CDR2 SASEGT. The CDR3, as DNA: TGTGCCAGCAGCGCCGTACAGGGGACGAGGTTTGAAGCTTTCTTT. Translating it yields CASSAVQGTRFEAFF.

V and J are TRBV19 and TRBJ1-1; D is unclear. This CDR3 has 13 amino acids. The V gene's germline CDR1 is LNHDA and CDR2 SQIVND (reference sequence). The V gene lost 4 bases and the J gene lost 4 bases, with 10 bases spanning the gap. The CDR3: CASSRDRGTEAFF. CDR3 nucleotide sequence: TGTGCCAGTAGTAGAGACCGGGGCACTGAAGCTTTCTTT.

The CDR3 reads CASSPGGAKDTEAFF. CDR3 nucleotides: TGCGCCAGCAGTCCGGGGGGGGCAAAGGACACTGAAGCTTTCTTT. The chain couples TRBV4-1 to TRBJ1-1; a weak D match, TRBD1 (6 bases). The length of the CDR3 is 15 residues. Trimming left V 6 bases short and J 3 bases short, with 17 bases between. Germline values: CDR1 MGHRA, CDR2 YSYEKL.

This clone was found a few times. This chain links TRBV5-1 with TRBJ2-2; 8 positions agree with TRBD2. The germline gives CDR1 SGHRS, CDR2 YFSETQ. This CDR3 is built from 16 residues. The ends lost 0 bases at V and 2 bases at J; junction bases unmatched: 3. The CDR3 DNA follows: TGCGCCAGCAGCTTGGTACTAGCGGCCAACACCGGGGAGCTGTTTTTT. It specifies CASSLVLAANTGELFF.

The rearrangement joins TRBV7-9 to TRBJ2-5, with 12 bases fitting TRBD2. Germline values: CDR1 SEHNR, CDR2 FQNEAQ (reference sequence). The CDR3 has 13 residues. Germline trimming cut 8 bases from V and 9 bases from J; bases unmatched to any gene: 7. As DNA, the CDR3 is TGTGCCAGCTACGCTAGCGGGAGGGGCGCCCAGTACTTC. Translated: CASYASGRGAQYF.

The J gene is TRBJ2-7, the V gene TRBV21-1; TRBD2 reflects the table's D call only, with no check against the DNA. TRBV21-1 is given as a pseudogene. The CDR3 consists of 13 residues. CDR3 sequence: CASSKGDSYEQYF. The CDR3 nucleotides are TGTGCCAGCAGCAAAGGAGACTCCTACGAGCAGTACTTC.

This clone was observed once. This chain connects TRBV19 to TRBJ1-2; 7 nucleotides agree with TRBD1. Trimming cost V 3 bases and J 3 bases; bases outside gene matches: 4. The germline V gene has CDR1 LNHDA and CDR2 SQIVND (reference sequence). There are 14 residues in the CDR3. CDR3 protein: CASSMLTGDYGYTF. In DNA form, the CDR3 reads TGTGCCAGTAGTATGCTTACAGGGGACTATGGCTACACCTTC.

CDR3 sequence reads: CASQDRGAGNTIYF. The CDR3 DNA is TGTGCCAGCCAGGACAGGGGCGCAGGAAACACCATATATTTT. The chain joins TRBV5-6 to TRBJ1-3; 9 bases map to TRBD1. After removal of 7 bases from V and 4 bases from J, the junction contained 6 bases not matched to a gene. The germline V gene has CDR1 SGHDT and CDR2 YYEEEE. This CDR3 is 14 amino acids long.

This clone has a handful of counts. The chain recombines TRBV11-2 with TRBJ2-5, with 9 nucleotides matching TRBD1. The J call is uncertain, as TRBJ2-7 better fits the DNA end. The CDR3 covers 15 residues. Germline loops: CDR1 SGHAT, CDR2 FQNNGV. As DNA, the CDR3 is TGTGCCAGCAGCATCAACTCCGGGACAGGGAACGAGCAGTACTTC. Its translation: CASSINSGTGNEQYF.

V is TRBV5-1 and J is TRBJ2-7; the D gene is possibly TRBD2 (6 bases). V shed 3 bases and J shed 0 bases, with 10 bases lying between them. From germline, CDR1 is SGHRS and CDR2 YFSETQ. CDR3 size: 14 residues. The CDR3 region has the DNA TGCGCCAGCAGCTGGAGGGTCAGCTCCTACGAGCAGTACTTC. Translated, it gives CASSWRVSSYEQYF.

The rearrangement uses TRBV10-1 and TRBJ2-3; D might be TRBD1 (5 bases). CDR1 and CDR2 (germline): WNHNN, SYGVQD (reference sequence). Trimming stripped 3 bases from V and 0 bases from J, with 10 bases between. The CDR3 extends over 15 amino acids. CDR3 residues: CASSDGQGSTDTQYF. The DNA for the CDR3 is TGCGCCAGCAGTGATGGCCAGGGCAGCACAGATACGCAGTATTTT.

The CDR3 DNA reads TGTGCCAGCAGACGGAATAGCAATCAGCCCCAGCATTTT. Translation: CASRRNSNQPQHF. The chain is built from TRBV6-6 and TRBJ1-5, with unresolved D. Germline V gene sequence: CDR1 MNHNY, CDR2 SVGAGI (reference sequence). Trimming removed 6 bases from V and 0 bases from J, with 6 bases in between. The CDR3 has 13 residues.

This clone has just a few counts. The chain combines TRBV7-8 with TRBJ2-7, with TRBD2 matching over 9 bases. Unmatched junction bases numbered 11, after V lost 5 bases and J lost 6 bases. The CDR3 is 15 amino acids. Germline values: CDR1 SGHVS, CDR2 FQNEAQ. The CDR3 coding sequence is TGTGCCAGCAGCCCCATTGGACTAGCGAATGGCGAGCAGTACTTC. Protein sequence: CASSPIGLANGEQYF.

The chain joins TRBV11-3 to TRBJ2-7; 9 bases fit TRBD1. This CDR3 is built from 16 residues. Germline V gene sequence: CDR1 SGHNT, CDR2 YENEEA. Trimming took 5 bases from V and 4 from J; bases not matched to a gene: 12. DNA for the CDR3: TGTGCCAGCAGCCGATCCTTCGACAGGGGGGTTTACGAGCAGTACTTC. It yields the protein CASSRSFDRGVYEQYF.

DNA of the CDR3: TGCGCCAGCAGCCAAGATCGCCACAATGAGCAGTTCTTC. Translated, it gives CASSQDRHNEQFF. The chain is built from TRBV4-1 and TRBJ2-1; D unresolved. Germline V gene sequence: CDR1 MGHRA, CDR2 YSYEKL. The CDR3 has 13 amino acids. The V end was cut by 0 bases, the J end by 5 bases, with 5 bases between.

This sequence joins TRBV12-5 and TRBJ1-2; D is unclear. This CDR3 has 13 residues. CDR1 and CDR2 (germline): LGHNT, FRNRAP. The V gene lost 7 bases and the J gene lost 6 bases, with 15 bases spanning the gap. CDR3 DNA: TGTGCTAGTGTTTCCTCGGGAACTCATGGCTACACCTTC. Protein sequence: CASVSSGTHGYTF.